The 14 T cell receptor beta chains presented below share a single source sample, sequenced in a study of T cell responses to AZD1222 COVID-19 vaccine. The repertoire was sequenced with immunoSEQ multiplex PCR; TCRdb's copy has only in-frame clones and lacks some. The table lists about 110,000 clones, 91% of them singletons. Sequenced here: peripheral blood, sampled on day 0 of AZD1222 vaccination. The receptors originated from an adult in good health.

The chain is built from TRBV27 and TRBJ2-1, with TRBD2 matching 7 bases. V was pared by 7 bases and J by 3 bases, with 9 bases of the junction left unmatched. The length of the CDR3 is 15 residues. The germline gives CDR1 MNHEY, CDR2 SMNVEV (reference sequence). DNA of the CDR3: TGTGCCAGCAACCACCTAGCGGCCGACTACAATGAGCAGTTCTTC. This sequence encodes CASNHLAADYNEQFF.

J is TRBJ2-1 and V is TRBV6-1; TRBD2 matches 8 bases. The length of the CDR3 is 15 residues. The V segment lost 1 base and the J segment 2 bases; nucleotides outside the gene matches: 1. The germline gives CDR1 MNHNS, CDR2 SASEGT. CDR3 amino acids: CASSEGGGPYNEQFF. In DNA form, the CDR3 reads TGTGCCAGCAGTGAAGGCGGGGGGCCCTACAATGAGCAGTTCTTC.

V gene TRBV30 combines with J gene TRBJ1-3, with D unclear. The CDR3 sequence is 13 residues long. CDR1 is GTSNPN and CDR2 is SVGIG in the germline V gene (reference sequence). V was clipped by 4 bases and J by 4 bases, with 11 bases between them. The CDR3 loop is CAWNHGRGNTIYF. In DNA, the CDR3 is TGTGCCTGGAATCATGGGAGGGGAAACACCATATATTTT.

This chain links TRBV5-4 with TRBJ2-7; TRBD2 aligns across 7 bases. The V and J ends lost 4 bases and 1 base, in that order; junction bases with no gene match: 8. CDR1 SGHNT and CDR2 YYREEE come from the germline V gene (reference sequence). The CDR3 spans 15 residues. The CDR3 bases are TGTGCCAGCAGCGCTGAGGCTAGCGGTTCCTACGAGCAGTACTTC. Protein product: CASSAEASGSYEQYF.

V is TRBV6-1 and J is TRBJ1-3; tentatively, D is TRBD1 (5 bases). Germline V gene lookup returns CDR1 MNHNS and CDR2 SASEGT. Trimming pared 3 bases from V and 2 bases from J, leaving 8 bases between. The CDR3 is made up of 14 amino acids. CDR3 sequence reads: CASSDQGAGNTIYF. CDR3 in DNA: TGTGCCAGCAGTGACCAGGGTGCTGGAAACACCATATATTTT.

The chain employs TRBV6-2 or TRBV6-3 and TRBJ2-2, with 8 bases fitting TRBD1. V shed 4 bases and J 5 bases; nucleotides not matched to a gene: 3. The germline gives CDR1 MNHEY, CDR2 SVGEGT. The CDR3 runs to 14 residues. CDR3 in DNA: TGTGCCAGCAGTTCGACAGGGGTGACCGGGGAGCTGTTTTTT. Its protein is CASSSTGVTGELFF.

This clone was picked up one time. V gene TRBV6-2 or TRBV6-3 combines with J gene TRBJ1-2; D perhaps matches TRBD1 (6 bases). The CDR3 is 12 residues long. CDR1 and CDR2 from the germline V gene are MNHEY and SVGEGT. V lost 6 bases and J 8 bases, leaving 13 bases between the germline ends. CDR3 loop: CASSPSGGGYTF. CDR3 DNA sequence: TGTGCCAGCAGCCCAAGTGGGGGCGGCTACACCTTC.

V is TRBV6-5 and J is TRBJ1-1; a possible D gene is TRBD1 (6 bases). Trimming took off 6 bases at V and 2 bases at J, with 13 bases between the two ends. CDR1 and CDR2 (germline): MNHEY, SVGAGI. The CDR3 loop spans 14 amino acids. The CDR3 here is CASRVGQFNTEAFF. Here the CDR3 DNA reads TGTGCCAGCAGGGTAGGACAGTTTAACACTGAAGCTTTCTTT.

The chain joins TRBV28 to TRBJ1-1, with a tentative D call TRBD1 (6 bases). The CDR3 contains 15 residues. Germline V gene data show CDR1 as MDHEN and CDR2 as SYDVKM. V lost 3 bases and J 1 base, leaving 12 bases between the germline ends. The CDR3 spells CASSFQGQGNTEAFF. The CDR3 DNA reads TGTGCCAGCAGTTTTCAGGGGCAGGGGAACACTGAAGCTTTCTTT.

J is TRBJ2-1 and V is TRBV30; 7 bases agree with TRBD2. Losses at the gene ends were 5 bases for V and 2 bases for J; bases not matched to a gene: 15. CDR3 size: 17 residues. Germline CDR1 and CDR2: GTSNPN and SVGIG (reference sequence). CDR3 region: CAWSSHRVSGTYNEQFF. Written as DNA, the CDR3 is TGTGCCTGGTCTTCCCATAGAGTGAGCGGGACCTACAATGAGCAGTTCTTC.

V gene TRBV5-1 combines with J gene TRBJ2-7; TRBD2 agrees at 10 bases. The germline V gene has CDR1 SGHRS and CDR2 YFSETQ. CDR3 length equals 17 residues. Unmatched junction bases numbered 8, after V lost 0 bases and J lost 2 bases. The CDR3 reads CASSLELAGPLAYEQYF. The CDR3 bases are TGCGCCAGCAGCTTGGAACTAGCGGGACCTTTAGCCTACGAGCAGTACTTC.

CDR3 sequence reads: CASSLVELLHGYTF. The CDR3 DNA reads as TGTGCCAGCAGCTTAGTGGAACTCCTCCATGGCTACACCTTC. The chain combines TRBV7-9 with TRBJ1-2; D unclear. With 1 base removed from V and 6 bases from J, the gap between germline ends came to 12 bases. Germline lookup yields CDR1 SEHNR and CDR2 FQNEAQ (reference sequence). CDR3 length: 14 residues.

The rearrangement joins TRBV7-2 to TRBJ2-5; 8 bases match TRBD1. V trimming: 4 bases; J trimming: 5 bases; junction bases outside the gene matches: 3. The CDR3 covers 13 residues. Germline CDR1 is SGHTA and CDR2 is FQGNSA. Here the CDR3 DNA reads TGTGCCAGCAGCTCAAGGACAGGGGAGACCCAGTACTTC. It yields the protein CASSSRTGETQYF. Drawing the rest from reference TRBV7-2 and TRBJ2-5, the complete variable domain is GAGVSQSPSNKVTEKGKDVELRCDPISGHTALYWYRQSLGQGLEFLIYFQGNSAPDKSGLPSDRFSAERTGGSVSTLTIQRTQQEDSAVYLCASSSRTGETQYFGPGTRLLVL.

This chain connects TRBV29-1 to TRBJ2-5; D is uncertain. V lost 6 bases and J lost 2, with 10 bases in between. The CDR3 runs 12 residues. Germline V gives CDR1 SQVTM, CDR2 ANQGSEA. The CDR3 bases are TGCAGCGTCTTCCCCGGGCAAGAGACCCAGTACTTC. This codes for CSVFPGQETQYF.